The T cell receptor beta chain described here comes from a study of blood T cell repertoires in COVID-19. Study-wide context: PBMCs, B-cell-depleted T cells, or T cells provided the cDNA or gDNA that made up the material.

This clone appeared a single time. Clones were read by immunoSEQ multiplex PCR, and TCRdb kept only the in-frame ones, dropping some. The table includes tens of thousands of clones, around four fifths detected once. CDR1 is SGHNT, CDR2 YYREEE, per germline (reference sequence). The CDR3 is 15 amino acids. The V gene lost 4 bases and the J gene lost 2 bases, with 15 bases spanning the gap. Sequencing was performed on peripheral blood. This chain connects TRBV5-4 to TRBJ1-2, with a possible D match to TRBD1 (6 bases). This receptor was identified in a man aged 70-80 years with acute or convalescent COVID-19. CDR3 loop: CASSLDGGQNYGYTF. For the CDR3, the DNA is TGTGCCAGCAGCCTGGACGGGGGGCAAAACTATGGCTACACCTTC.